This T cell receptor (beta chain) was profiled in a study of T cells in Graves' hyperthyroidism and ophthalmopathy. Study-wide points: Stable hyperthyroidism was told apart from ophthalmopathy by a model built on 13 V-J features. Ophthalmopathy was model-predicted a median approximately six months pre-onset.

There were TCR beta CDR3 regions amplified from RNA transcripts. Researchers ran a first-round RT-PCR on the TCR CDR3 using the HTBI primer set. TCRdb reprocessed the multiplex PCR reads with MiXCR, giving one entry per CDR3 protein. The sample carries hundreds of thousands of distinct CDR3 sequences, approximately 13% recorded once. Germline CDR1 and CDR2: MDHEN and SYDVKM. This CDR3 comprises 15 residues. A remark on this clonotype: The target antigen is unknown. A junction end diverges from the germline sequence, so it may reflect a read error.

The hyperthyroidism was newly diagnosed and had lasted under 2 months; the patients were aged 18 to 65. Fresh peripheral blood, 9.5 to 10 ml of it, supplied the PBMCs. Sequencing was carried out using blood. The sequence was collected from a woman between 18 and 29 years old with Graves' hyperthyroidism. The chain uses TRBV28 and TRBJ2-6; perhaps D is TRBD1 or TRBD2 (6 bases each). CDR3 nucleotides: TGTGCCGGCAGTAGCCCGGGGGCGGGGGCCAACGTCCTGACTTTC. Amino acid sequence: CAGSSPGAGANVLTF.